This T cell receptor (beta chain) is from a study of blood T cell repertoires in COVID-19. The length of the CDR3 is 14 residues. CDR1 is KGHSH, CDR2 LQKENI, per germline. A note on this clone: Sequence at one end of the junction differs from germline and may be a read error.

The method was immunoSEQ multiplex PCR; TCRdb's version includes in-frame clones alone and lacks a portion of them. Of 10,000 to 11,000 clones in the sample, around 80% were seen once. The chain has TRBV18 and TRBJ2-5, with D unresolved. Specimen: peripheral blood. This clonotype was obtained from a man between 65 and 79 years old with active COVID-19. The CDR3 nucleotides are TGTGTCAGCTCACCGGGCAATCGCCAAGAGACCCAGTACTTC. Its protein product is CVSSPGNRQETQYF.